The clone carrying this T cell receptor (beta chain) was seen more than once but under ten times. Its antigen is still unknown. The germline V gene encodes CDR1 SGHTA and CDR2 FQGTGA. CDR3 length: 15 residues. V was cut by 5 bases and J by 3 bases, with 16 bases left in between. The data belong to a study of beta chain features in type 1 diabetes. Study observations and caveats: Across all four CD4+ subsets, people with type 1 diabetes showed modestly shorter TCRB CDR3s.

Sequencing targeted expressed TCRB transcripts, as all isolated RNA had been reverse transcribed. Assay: immunoSEQ multiplex PCR; the TCRdb copy retains only in-frame clones and omits some. This sample has some 150,000 clones; 8.5% to 12% occur once, and the top ten carry approximately 1.3%. The sequencing input was naive CD4+ T cells from blood. The V call is TRBV7-3, the J call TRBJ1-2; D may be TRBD1 (6 bases). This receptor was taken from a young man in good health. In DNA, the CDR3 is TGTGCCAGCAGCACGGACAGCCTTCCTTACTATGGCTACACCTTC. Amino acid sequence: CASSTDSLPYYGYTF.